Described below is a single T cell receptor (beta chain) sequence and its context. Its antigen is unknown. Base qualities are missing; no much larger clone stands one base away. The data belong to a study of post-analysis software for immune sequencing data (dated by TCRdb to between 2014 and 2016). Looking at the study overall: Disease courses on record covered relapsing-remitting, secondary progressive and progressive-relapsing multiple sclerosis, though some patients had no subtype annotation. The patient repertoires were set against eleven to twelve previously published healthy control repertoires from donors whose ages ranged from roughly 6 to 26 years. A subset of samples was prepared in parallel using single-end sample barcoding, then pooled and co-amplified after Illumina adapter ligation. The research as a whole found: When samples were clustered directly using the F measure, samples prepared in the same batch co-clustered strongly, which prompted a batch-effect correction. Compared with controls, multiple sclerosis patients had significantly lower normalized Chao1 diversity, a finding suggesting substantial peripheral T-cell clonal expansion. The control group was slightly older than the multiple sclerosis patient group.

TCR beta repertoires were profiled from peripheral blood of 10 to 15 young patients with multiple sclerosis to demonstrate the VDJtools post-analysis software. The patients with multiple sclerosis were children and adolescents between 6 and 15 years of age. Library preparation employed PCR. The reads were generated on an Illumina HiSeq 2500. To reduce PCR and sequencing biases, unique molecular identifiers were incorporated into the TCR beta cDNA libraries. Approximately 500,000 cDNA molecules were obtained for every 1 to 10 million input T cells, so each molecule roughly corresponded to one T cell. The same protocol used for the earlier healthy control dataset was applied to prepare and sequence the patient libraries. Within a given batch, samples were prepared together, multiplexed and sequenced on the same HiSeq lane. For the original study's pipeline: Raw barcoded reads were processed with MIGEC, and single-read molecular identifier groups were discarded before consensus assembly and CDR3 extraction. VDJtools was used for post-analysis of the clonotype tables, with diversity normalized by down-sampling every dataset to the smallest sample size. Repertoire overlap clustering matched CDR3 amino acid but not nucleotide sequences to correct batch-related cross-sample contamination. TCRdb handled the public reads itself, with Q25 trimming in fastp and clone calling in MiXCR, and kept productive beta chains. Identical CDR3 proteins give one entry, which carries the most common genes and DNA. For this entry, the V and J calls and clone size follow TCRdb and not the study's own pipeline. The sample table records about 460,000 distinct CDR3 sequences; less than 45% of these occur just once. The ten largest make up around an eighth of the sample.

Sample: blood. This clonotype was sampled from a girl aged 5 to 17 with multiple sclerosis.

CDR3 loop: CSARGGVLGNSFEQYF. The bases read TGCAGTGCTAGGGGCGGGGTTCTCGGGAATTCGTTCGAGCAGTACTTC. The sequence joins TRBV20-1 to TRBJ2-7, and perhaps TRBD2 as D gene, on 6 matching bases. Measured from the cysteine to the phenylalanine, the CDR3 is 16 residues long. The CDR3 DNA has 48 bases and is translated from base 1. The germline V gene (reference sequence) gives CDR1 as DFQATT and CDR2 as SNEGSKA. Between the V and J ends, shortened by 3 bases and 6 bases respectively, the junction contains 24 bases.